A single sample is the source of the 18 T cell receptor beta chains below, sequenced in a study of cytomegalovirus exposure and HLA in healthy donors. PCR primers comprised 60 Vbeta and 13 Jbeta primers. The table came from immunoSEQ multiplex PCR; TCRdb's copy has only in-frame clones and leaves some out. The sample carries approximately 150,000 clones, about 80% recorded once. Sequenced sample: PBMCs. All receptors come from a man between 18 and 35 years old in good health and CMV-seropositive.

The CDR3 coding sequence is TGTGCCAGCAGTCTGACAGGGAGGAACACTGAAGCTTTCTTT. It encodes CASSLTGRNTEAFF. The chain couples TRBV6-1 to TRBJ1-1, with 7 bases aligning to TRBD1. Germline CDR1 MNHNS, CDR2 SASEGT. Unmatched junction bases numbered 4, after V lost 5 bases and J lost 1 base. The CDR3 is made up of 14 amino acids.

This clone was picked up a small number of times. The chain uses TRBV25-1 and TRBJ2-7; D is possibly TRBD2 (5 bases). The germline gives CDR1 MGHDK, CDR2 SYGVNS. The CDR3 spans 14 residues. Trimming cost V 5 bases and J 4 bases, with 15 bases left between them. The CDR3 DNA reads TGTGCCAGCAGTTCCGCCCGGGAACTTTACGAGCAGTACTTC. Amino acids: CASSSARELYEQYF.

In this sample, this clone turned up once. DNA of the CDR3: TGTGCCAGCAGCTCGGTGGGAATAGGGGGCGTCTTTAGGGAACTGTTTTTT. Its protein product is CASSSVGIGGVFRELFF. This chain uses TRBV7-9 with TRBJ1-4; 7 bases are a match to TRBD1. This CDR3 has 17 amino acids. Germline CDR1 reads SEHNR; CDR2 reads FQNEAQ (reference sequence). Losses at the gene ends were 4 bases for V and 12 bases for J; bases not matched to a gene: 20.

J is TRBJ2-7 and V is TRBV10-3; TRBD1 aligns across 8 bases. This CDR3 spans 14 amino acids. CDR1 is ENHRY, CDR2 SYGVKD, per germline. Trimming took 7 bases from V and 4 from J; bases not matched to a gene: 9. In DNA form, the CDR3 reads TGTGCCATCAACCTACAGGGGGAAGGGTACGAGCAGTACTTC. Translated, it gives CAINLQGEGYEQYF.

V and J are TRBV2 and TRBJ1-5; 7 nucleotides align to TRBD1. This CDR3 is built from 16 residues. CDR1 is SNHLY and CDR2 is FYNNEI in the germline V gene. After removal of 6 bases from V and 2 bases from J, the junction contained 10 bases not matched to a gene. CDR3 nucleotide sequence: TGTGCCAGCAGGGCGACAGGGCTAATAGGCAATCAGCCCCAGCATTTT. It encodes CASRATGLIGNQPQHF. The variable domain in full, with the rest retrieved from reference TRBV2 and TRBJ1-5, is EPEVTQTPSHQVTQMGQEVILRCVPISNHLYFYWYRQILGQKVEFLVSFYNNEISEKSEIFDDQFSVERPDGSNFTLKIRSTKLEDSAMYFCASRATGLIGNQPQHFGDGTRLSIL.

The rearrangement joins TRBV5-5 to TRBJ1-2, with 9 bases fitting TRBD1. The CDR3 has 14 amino acids. Germline loops: CDR1 SGHKS, CDR2 YYEKEE (reference sequence). J gave up 2 bases and V 7 bases, and 6 bases lay outside the gene matches. The CDR3 reads CASVPDRGNYGYTF. DNA for the CDR3: TGTGCCAGCGTACCCGACAGGGGGAACTATGGCTACACCTTC.

The chain has TRBV5-1 and TRBJ1-1, with no clear D. CDR1 SGHRS and CDR2 YFSETQ come from the germline V gene. Trimming took off 0 bases at V and 11 bases at J, with 11 bases between the two ends. The CDR3 consists of 12 residues. As DNA, the CDR3 is TGCGCCAGCAGCTTGGGGAGGAACGAGGCTTTCTTT. This sequence encodes CASSLGRNEAFF.

J is TRBJ1-3 and V is TRBV2; 8 nucleotides agree with TRBD1. V shed 2 bases, J shed 0 bases, and the junction held 6 bases outside the gene matches. Germline V CDR1 and CDR2: SNHLY, FYNNEI. This CDR3 contains 17 residues. The CDR3, as DNA: TGTGCCAGCAGTGAAATCGGACAGGGTTACTCTGGAAACACCATATATTTT. It is translated as CASSEIGQGYSGNTIYF.

This chain joins TRBV4-2 and TRBJ1-5; D remains unclear. Trimming took 0 bases from V and 7 from J, leaving 16 bases between them. Germline V gene data show CDR1 as LGHNA and CDR2 as YNFKEQ. This CDR3 is built from 16 residues. Here the CDR3 reads CASSQEGSSGSQPQHF. The CDR3 region has the DNA TGTGCCAGCAGCCAAGAAGGCAGCTCAGGATCCCAGCCCCAGCATTTT.

This clone was observed once. The gene calls are TRBV11-2 and TRBJ1-2, with TRBD1 identical over 8 bases. CDR1 is SGHAT and CDR2 is FQNNGV in the germline V gene. V gave up 9 bases and J gave up 3 bases; unmatched junction bases: 9. This CDR3 has 14 amino acids. CDR3 amino acids: CARLREDRDYGYTF. The CDR3 DNA follows: TGTGCCAGGTTACGGGAGGACAGGGACTATGGCTACACCTTC.

The chain uses TRBV19 and TRBJ1-5; tentatively, D is TRBD1 (5 bases). V gave up 5 bases and J gave up 2 bases, with 16 bases separating them. In germline, CDR1 is LNHDA, CDR2 SQIVND (reference sequence). The CDR3 runs 16 residues. The CDR3 DNA is TGTGCCAGTAGTCCCTCGGGCGGGGGGGGCAATCAGCCCCAGCATTTT. The encoded protein is CASSPSGGGGNQPQHF.

The chain recombines TRBV6-5 with TRBJ2-7; 10 nucleotides match TRBD2. Losses at the gene ends were 5 bases for V and 2 bases for J; bases not matched to a gene: 6. Germline loops: CDR1 MNHEY, CDR2 SVGAGI. The CDR3 loop spans 15 amino acids. CDR3 nucleotide sequence: TGTGCCAGCAGTAAAGGACTAGCGGTCGCCTACGAGCAGTACTTC. Translating it yields CASSKGLAVAYEQYF.

V usage is TRBV30 and J usage is TRBJ1-1; 7 bases fit TRBD1. V shed 3 bases, J shed 2 bases, and the junction held 3 bases outside the gene matches. Germline V gene lookup returns CDR1 GTSNPN and CDR2 SVGIG (reference sequence). This CDR3 comprises 13 residues. CDR3 DNA sequence: TGTGCCTGGAGCCGACAGGGAAACACTGAAGCTTTCTTT. The encoded protein is CAWSRQGNTEAFF.

The V and J genes are TRBV11-2 and TRBJ2-3; D gene uncertain. V was trimmed by 5 bases and J by 3 bases, leaving 12 bases between them. This CDR3 has 14 residues. Germline CDR1 reads SGHAT; CDR2 reads FQNNGV. This chain's CDR3 is CASSGRVATDTQYF. CDR3 nucleotide sequence: TGTGCCAGCAGCGGCCGGGTCGCTACAGATACGCAGTATTTT. Full variable domain (outside the CDR3, taken from reference TRBV11-2 and TRBJ2-3): EAGVAQSPRYKIIEKRQSVAFWCNPISGHATLYWYQQILGQGPKLLIQFQNNGVVDDSQLPKDRFSAERLKGVDSTLKIQPAKLEDSAVYLCASSGRVATDTQYFGPGTRLTVL.

The chain is built from TRBV19 and TRBJ1-1; TRBD1 matches 7 bases. The CDR3 is made up of 13 amino acids. Trimming at V came to 8 bases and at J to 0 bases, leaving 3 bases not matched to a gene. The germline V gene has CDR1 LNHDA and CDR2 SQIVND (reference sequence). The chain's CDR3 is CASGQVMNTEAFF. CDR3 nucleotides: TGTGCCAGTGGACAGGTGATGAACACTGAAGCTTTCTTT.

This clone was seen only once. The chain joins TRBV27 to TRBJ2-1; 14 nucleotides agree with TRBD2. The CDR3 consists of 18 residues. Germline CDR1 MNHEY, CDR2 SMNVEV (reference sequence). The V gene end was trimmed by 1 base and the J gene end by 8 bases; junction bases not matched to a gene: 10. The DNA of the CDR3 is TGTGCCAGCAGTTTATTTCCAGACCGACTAGCGGGGGGGTATGAGCAGTTCTTC. Its translation is CASSLFPDRLAGGYEQFF.

The rearrangement links TRBV11-2 to TRBJ2-1; 7 positions match TRBD1. This CDR3 spans 15 amino acids. Germline lookup yields CDR1 SGHAT and CDR2 FQNNGV. V lost 4 bases and J lost 0; bases outside the gene matches: 3. The CDR3 coding sequence is TGTGCCAGCAGCTGGGGACAGAACTCCTACAATGAGCAGTTCTTC. This translates into CASSWGQNSYNEQFF.

This sequence joins TRBV7-2 and TRBJ2-1; 9 nucleotides align to TRBD2. V trimming: 1 base; J trimming: 5 bases; junction bases outside the gene matches: 3. Per germline, CDR1 SGHTA and CDR2 FQGNSA. The CDR3 is 15 amino acids. CDR3 sequence: CASSLVAGVNNEQFF. CDR3 nucleotide sequence: TGTGCCAGCAGCTTAGTAGCGGGAGTAAACAATGAGCAGTTCTTC.